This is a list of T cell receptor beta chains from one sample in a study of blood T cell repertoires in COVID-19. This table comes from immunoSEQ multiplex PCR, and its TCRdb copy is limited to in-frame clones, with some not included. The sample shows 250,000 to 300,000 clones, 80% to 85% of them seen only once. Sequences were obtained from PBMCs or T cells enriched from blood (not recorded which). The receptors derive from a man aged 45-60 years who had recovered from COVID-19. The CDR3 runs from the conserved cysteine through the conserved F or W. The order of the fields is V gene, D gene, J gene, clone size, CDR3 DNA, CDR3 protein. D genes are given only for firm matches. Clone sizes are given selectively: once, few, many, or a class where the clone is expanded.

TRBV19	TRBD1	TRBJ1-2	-	TGTGCCAGTAGTGCAGGGGGCGGCTACACCTTC	CASSAGGGYTF
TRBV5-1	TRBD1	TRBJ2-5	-	TGCGCCAGCAGCTTGGCAGGGGGCGAGGGAGAGACCCAGTACTTC	CASSLAGGEGETQYF
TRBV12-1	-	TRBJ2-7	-	TGTGCCAGCAGCAGGGACAGGTTCTTTCTAGGGGAGCAGTACTTC	CASSRDRFFLGEQYF
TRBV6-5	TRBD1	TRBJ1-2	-	TGTGCCAGCAGCTCCGGCTCGGGACAGAGCTATGGCTACACCTTC	CASSSGSGQSYGYTF
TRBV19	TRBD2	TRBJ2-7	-	TGTGCCAGTAGGGCGGGAGGGACCTACGAGCAGTACTTC	CASRAGGTYEQYF
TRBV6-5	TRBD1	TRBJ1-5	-	TGTGCCAGCAGTTACTCGACAGGGGCGGATCAGCCCCAGCATTTT	CASSYSTGADQPQHF
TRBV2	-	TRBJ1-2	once	TGTGCCAGCAGTGACATGACAGATCTGGGAGGCTACACCTTC	CASSDMTDLGGYTF
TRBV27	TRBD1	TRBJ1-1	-	TGTGCCAGCAGTTTCCGTGACAGGGCTCGGGGTGAAGCTTTCTTT	CASSFRDRARGEAFF
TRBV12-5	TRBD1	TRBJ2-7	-	TGTGCTAGTGCCCCTGGGATGGACAGGGCGAGCTCCTACGAGCAGTACTTC	CASAPGMDRASSYEQYF
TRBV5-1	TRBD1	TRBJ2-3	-	TGCGCCAGCAGCCACAATACGGACAGGGTGGGACCAGATTTCACAGATACGCAGTATTTT	CASSHNTDRVGPDFTDTQYF
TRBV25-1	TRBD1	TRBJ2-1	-	TGTGCCAGTACGACAGGGTTCTACAATGAGCAGTTCTTC	CASTTGFYNEQFF
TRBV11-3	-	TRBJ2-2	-	TGTGCCAGCAGTTTAAGGGGGACCGGGGAGCTGTTTTTT	CASSLRGTGELFF
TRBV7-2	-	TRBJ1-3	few	TGTGCCAGCAGCTTAGCCACAGCTGGAAACACCATATATTTT	CASSLATAGNTIYF
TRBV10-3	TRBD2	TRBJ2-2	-	TGTGCCATCAGTGAGTCGAGAGCGGGAGAAAAATTGAGGACCGGGGAGCTGTTTTTT	CAISESRAGEKLRTGELFF
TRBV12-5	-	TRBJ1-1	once	TGTGCTAGTGGTTTGAGTGGGAGAACTGAAGCTTTCTTT	CASGLSGRTEAFF
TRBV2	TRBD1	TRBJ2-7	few	TGTGCCAGCACTAAACCGGGACAGCGTCCCTACGAGCAGTACTTC	CASTKPGQRPYEQYF
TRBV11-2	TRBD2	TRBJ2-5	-	TGTGCCAGCAGCCACCGTAGCGGGGGGGGGCAAGAGACCCAGTACTTC	CASSHRSGGGQETQYF
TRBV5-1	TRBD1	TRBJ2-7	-	TGCGCCAGCACCAAATCTCCGGGACAGCCGCTGTACGAGCAGTACTTC	CASTKSPGQPLYEQYF
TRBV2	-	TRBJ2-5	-	TGTGCCAGCAGTGTAGGGTTCTCAGGGGAGTCAGAGACCCAGTACTTC	CASSVGFSGESETQYF
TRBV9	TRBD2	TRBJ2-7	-	TGTGCCAGCAGCGCAGAATTAGCGGGAGATTCCGAGCAGTACTTC	CASSAELAGDSEQYF
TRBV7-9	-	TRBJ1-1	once	TGTGCCAGCAGCTTTAAGGGGACTGAAGCTTTCTTT	CASSFKGTEAFF
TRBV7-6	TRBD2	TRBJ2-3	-	TGTGCCAGCAGCTTAGGAGCGGGGGCCACAGATACGCAGTATTTT	CASSLGAGATDTQYF
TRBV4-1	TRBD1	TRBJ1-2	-	TGCGCCAGCAGCCAATGGGACAGTCAGGGGTATGGCTACACCTTC	CASSQWDSQGYGYTF
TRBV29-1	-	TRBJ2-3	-	TGCAGCGTTGTACGGGGTTCCACAGATACGCAGTATTTT	CSVVRGSTDTQYF
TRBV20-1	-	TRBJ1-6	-	TGCAGTGCTAGAGCGGCTCGGAGCTTT	CSARAARSF
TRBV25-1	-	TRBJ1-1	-	TGTGCCAGCAGGATACAGGGACAGAACACTGAAGCTTTCTTT	CASRIQGQNTEAFF
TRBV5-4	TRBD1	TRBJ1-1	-	TGTGCCAGCAGCTCGGGCGACAGGGGGGGGCTCACTGAAGCTTTCTTT	CASSSGDRGGLTEAFF
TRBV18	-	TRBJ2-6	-	TGTGCCAGCTCCCTAAAAGAAGTTCGAGGGGGAACTGGGGCCAACGTCCTGACTTTC	CASSLKEVRGGTGANVLTF
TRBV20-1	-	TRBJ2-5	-	TGCAGTGCTAACGAGCAAGAGACCCAGTACTTC	CSANEQETQYF
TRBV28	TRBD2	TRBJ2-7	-	TGTGCCAGCAGGGGGGGGAGGGCCGCCTACGAGCAGTACTTC	CASRGGRAAYEQYF
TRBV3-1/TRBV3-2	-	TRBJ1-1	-	TGTGCCAGCAGCTCCTTCGGGACACGGAACACTGAAGCTTTCTTT	CASSSFGTRNTEAFF
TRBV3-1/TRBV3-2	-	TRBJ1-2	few	TGTGCCAGCAGCCAGGCCTCGTATGGCTATGGCTACACCTTC	CASSQASYGYGYTF
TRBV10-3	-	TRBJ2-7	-	TGTGCCAGCAATCAGGGTGCCGACGAGCAGTACTTC	CASNQGADEQYF
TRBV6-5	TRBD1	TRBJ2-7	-	TGTGCCAGCAGTTTCGGGACAGGGGGGGAGCAGTACTTC	CASSFGTGGEQYF
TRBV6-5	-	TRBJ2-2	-	TGTGCCGGCCGCCACCTTAACACCGGGGAGCTGTTTTTT	CAGRHLNTGELFF
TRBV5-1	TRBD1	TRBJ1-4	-	TGCGCCAGCAGCTTGGTGGCCAGACAGGGGTATCGGGAAAAACTGTTTTTT	CASSLVARQGYREKLFF
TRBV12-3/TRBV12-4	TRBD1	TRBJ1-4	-	TGTGCCAGCAGCCGGGACAGCGAAAAACTGTTTTTT	CASSRDSEKLFF
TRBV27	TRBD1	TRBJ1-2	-	TGTGCCACCTATGCCGACAGGGCCTTTGGGGGCTACACCTTC	CATYADRAFGGYTF
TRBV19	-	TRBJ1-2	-	TGTGCCAGTAGTATAGATGTTCGCGATTATGGCTACACCTTC	CASSIDVRDYGYTF
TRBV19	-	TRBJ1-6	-	TGTGCCAGTAAGGGACTGGAGAATTCACCCCTCCACTTT	CASKGLENSPLHF